A selection of T cell receptor beta chains follows, all from one sample in a study of shared clonotypes between healthy human individuals. The protocol was immunoSEQ multiplex PCR, while the TCRdb copy is restricted to in-frame clones and leaves out a portion. The table lists about 2.4 million clones, 93% of them singletons, with around 0.37% in the top ten. The sequenced material came from naive CD4+ T cells from PBMCs. These receptors all stem from a man younger than 35 in good health. Some clones in this sample may be carry-over from other donors' samples. Each CDR3 is given with its conserved first and last residue. The order of the fields is J gene, clone size, V gene, D gene, CDR3 protein, CDR3 DNA. The D gene is left open where the match is weak. The listing skips clone size in some rows; elsewhere it reads once, few, many or a size class.

TRBJ2-7 | . | TRBV11-2 | . | CASSLGQAPAYEQYF | TGTGCCAGCAGCCTAGGTCAGGCCCCCGCCTACGAGCAGTACTTC
TRBJ2-5 | . | TRBV2 | TRBD2 | CASSPMTSSQETQYF | TGTGCCAGCAGTCCGATGACTAGCAGCCAAGAGACCCAGTACTTC
TRBJ2-1 | . | TRBV11-1 | TRBD2 | CASSFQLGGGPYNEQFF | TGTGCCAGCAGCTTTCAGCTCGGGGGGGGCCCCTACAATGAGCAGTTCTTC
TRBJ2-2 | . | TRBV7-3 | . | CASSLNPGGTGELFF | TGTGCCAGCAGCTTAAACCCCGGGGGCACCGGGGAGCTGTTTTTT
TRBJ1-4 | . | TRBV5-1 | TRBD1 | CASSLAGQGYEKLFF | TGCGCCAGCAGCTTGGCGGGACAGGGGTATGAAAAACTGTTTTTT
TRBJ2-4 | . | TRBV5-4 | . | CASSLGVGGAKNIQYF | TGTGCCAGCAGCTTAGGTGTCGGCGGGGCCAAAAACATTCAGTACTTC
TRBJ2-1 | . | TRBV18 | TRBD2 | CASSPSSGRETYNEQFF | TGTGCCAGCTCACCCTCCAGCGGGCGGGAGACCTACAATGAGCAGTTCTTC
TRBJ2-7 | . | TRBV10-1 | . | CASSASRAPYEQYF | TGCGCCAGCAGTGCTTCAAGGGCCCCCTACGAGCAGTACTTC
TRBJ1-5 | . | TRBV5-8 | . | CASSLPPGHNQPQHF | TGTGCCAGCAGCCTCCCTCCGGGACACAATCAGCCCCAGCATTTT
TRBJ2-7 | . | TRBV28 | . | CASTSPEGREQYF | TGTGCCAGCACTTCCCCGGAGGGCCGCGAGCAGTACTTC
TRBJ2-5 | . | TRBV5-1 | TRBD2 | CASSLGLALDAEAQYF | TGCGCCAGCAGCTTGGGACTAGCCTTGGACGCGGAGGCCCAGTACTTC
TRBJ1-2 | . | TRBV7-9 | TRBD1 | CASSLPGQGLYGYTF | TGTGCCAGCAGCTTACCGGGACAGGGGCTCTATGGCTACACCTTC
TRBJ2-1 | . | TRBV9 | TRBD2 | CASSEPGLAGVNEQFF | TGTGCCAGCAGCGAGCCGGGACTAGCGGGAGTCAATGAGCAGTTCTTC
TRBJ1-1 | few | TRBV7-3 | . | CASSLLSLGATEAFF | TGTGCCAGCAGCTTACTCTCGTTAGGGGCCACTGAAGCTTTCTTT
TRBJ2-1 | . | TRBV15 | TRBD2 | CATSRGLAGEYYEQFF | TGTGCCACCAGCAGAGGACTAGCGGGAGAATATTATGAGCAGTTCTTC
TRBJ2-7 | once | TRBV27 | TRBD1 | CASSPRDRGSGQYF | TGTGCCAGCAGTCCCCGCGACAGGGGGTCAGGGCAGTACTTC
TRBJ2-7 | . | TRBV10-3 | . | CAISVNSYEQYF | TGTGCCATCAGTGTGAACTCCTACGAGCAGTACTTC
TRBJ1-4 | . | TRBV5-4 | TRBD1 | CASSLRGGVEKLFF | TGTGCCAGCAGCTTGAGAGGGGGCGTGGAAAAACTGTTTTTT